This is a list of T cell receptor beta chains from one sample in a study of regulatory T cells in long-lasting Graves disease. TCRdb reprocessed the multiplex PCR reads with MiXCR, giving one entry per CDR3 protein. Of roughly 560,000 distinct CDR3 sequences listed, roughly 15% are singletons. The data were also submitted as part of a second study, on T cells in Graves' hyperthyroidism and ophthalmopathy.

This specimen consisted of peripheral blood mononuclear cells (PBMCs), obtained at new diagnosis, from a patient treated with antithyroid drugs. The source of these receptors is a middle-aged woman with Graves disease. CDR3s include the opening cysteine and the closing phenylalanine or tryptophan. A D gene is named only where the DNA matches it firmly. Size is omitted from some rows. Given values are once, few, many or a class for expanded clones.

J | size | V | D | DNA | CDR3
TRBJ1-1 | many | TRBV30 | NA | TGTGCCTGGAGAAGGACATCTGAAGCTTTCTTT | CAWRRTSEAFF
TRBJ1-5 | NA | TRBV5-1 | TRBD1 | TGCGCCAGCAGCTTGCGGCAGGGGGTGGGACAGCCCCAGCATTTT | CASSLRQGVGQPQHF
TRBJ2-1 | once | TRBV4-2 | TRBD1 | TGTGCCAGCAGCGCCAACAGGGGTATCAAGCAGTTCTTC | CASSANRGIKQFF
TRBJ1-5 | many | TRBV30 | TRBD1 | TGTGCCTGGAGTGGCGACAGGGGACCCTATAGCAATCAGCCCCAGCATTTT | CAWSGDRGPYSNQPQHF
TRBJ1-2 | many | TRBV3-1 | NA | TGTGCCAGCAGCCGAGGACGTCTCTGGGGCTACACCTTC | CASSRGRLWGYTF
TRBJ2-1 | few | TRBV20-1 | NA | TGCAGTGCTGCCCTCTCCTACAATGAGCAGTTCTTC | CSAALSYNEQFF
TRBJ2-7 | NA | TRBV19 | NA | TGTGCCAGTAGTACATCCGCCGCCTACGAGCAGTACTTC | CASSTSAAYEQYF
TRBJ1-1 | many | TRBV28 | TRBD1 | TGTGCCAGCAGTCAACATTCAGGGGGCCGGAACACTGAAGCTTTCTTT | CASSQHSGGRNTEAFF
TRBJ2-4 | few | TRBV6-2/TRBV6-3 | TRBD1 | TGTGCCAGCAGTTATCGGCAGGGGGCGGGGACCAAAAACATTCAGTACTTC | CASSYRQGAGTKNIQYF
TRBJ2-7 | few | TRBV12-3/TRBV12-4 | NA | TGTGCCAGCAGTTTAGTTATGGGGCTCTACGAGCAGTACTTC | CASSLVMGLYEQYF
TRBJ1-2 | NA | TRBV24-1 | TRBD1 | TGTGCCACCAGTGATGACGACAGGGGAGATGGCTACACCTTC | CATSDDDRGDGYTF
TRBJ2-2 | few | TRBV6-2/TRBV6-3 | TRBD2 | TGTGCCAGCAGACTGACTAGCGGAGGGGCCGGGGAGCTGTTTTTT | CASRLTSGGAGELFF
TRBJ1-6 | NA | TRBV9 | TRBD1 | TGTGCCAGCAGCGGTACCTCCGGGGGGACAGGGGCTTCACCCCTCCACTTT | CASSGTSGGTGASPLHF
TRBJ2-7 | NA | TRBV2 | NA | TGTGCCAGCAGTGAAGAAAAGGGAGGCTACGAGCAGTACTTC | CASSEEKGGYEQYF
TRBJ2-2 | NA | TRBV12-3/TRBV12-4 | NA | TGTGCCAGCAGTTTACTCCTCGTAAGAGCCGGGGAGCTGTTTTTT | CASSLLLVRAGELFF
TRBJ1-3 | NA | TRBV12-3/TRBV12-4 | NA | TGTGCCAGCAGTACCTATTCTGGAAACACCATATATTTT | CASSTYSGNTIYF
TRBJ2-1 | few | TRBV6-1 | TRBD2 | TGTGCCAGCAGTGAAGTGTCGGGACTAGCGGTTGGTGAGCAGTTCTTC | CASSEVSGLAVGEQFF
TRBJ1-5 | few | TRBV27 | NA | TGTGCCAGCAGTCCGGCGAGGGGATACCAGCCCCAGCATTTT | CASSPARGYQPQHF
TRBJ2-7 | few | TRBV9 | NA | TGTGCCAGCAGCGTAGATGTTAGCTCCTACGAGCAGTACTTC | CASSVDVSSYEQYF
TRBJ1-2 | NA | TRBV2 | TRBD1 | TGTGCCAGCAGTGACGGGACAGACTATGGCTACACCTTC | CASSDGTDYGYTF
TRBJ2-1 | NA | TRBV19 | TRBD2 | TGTGCCAGTAGTGTCCTGCCGGGACTAGCATCAAATGAGCAGTTCTTC | CASSVLPGLASNEQFF
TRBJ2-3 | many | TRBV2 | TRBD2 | TGTGCCAGCAGTGAAGCGCTTCGGCGGGGGGCCTATGATACGCAGTATTTT | CASSEALRRGAYDTQYF
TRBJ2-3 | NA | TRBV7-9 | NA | TGTGCCAGCAGCTTCGTTGTTGATGCGGCAGATACGCAGTATTTT | CASSFVVDAADTQYF
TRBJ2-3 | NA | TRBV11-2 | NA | TGTGCCAGCAGCTCGACAACGGGGTGGGATCCCCACACAGATACGCAGTATTTT | CASSSTTGWDPHTDTQYF
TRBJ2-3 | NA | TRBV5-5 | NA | TGTGCCAGCAGCTTGGGGGGGCAGCCCACAGATACGCAGTATTTT | CASSLGGQPTDTQYF
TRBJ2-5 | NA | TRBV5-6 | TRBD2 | TGTGCCAGCAGCTCGGGGAGGGCCCAAGAGACCCAGTACTTC | CASSSGRAQETQYF
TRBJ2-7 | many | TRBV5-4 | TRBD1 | TGTGCCAGCAGCTTGGTAGGCAGGGGGCGCACCTACGAGCAGTACTTC | CASSLVGRGRTYEQYF
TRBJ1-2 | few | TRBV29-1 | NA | TGCAGCGTTGAAGATCAAGCGGTCCGGGGTGGCTACACCTTC | CSVEDQAVRGGYTF
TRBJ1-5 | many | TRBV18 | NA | TGTGCCAGCTCACGGGACGCAAATCAGCCCCAGCATTTT | CASSRDANQPQHF
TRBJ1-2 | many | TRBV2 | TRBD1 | TGTGCCAGCAGTGAGGACAGGGCTCTACCTAACTATGGCTACACCTTC | CASSEDRALPNYGYTF
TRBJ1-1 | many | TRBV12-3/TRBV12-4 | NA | TGTGCCAGCAGTCCCGGCCCCCTAGGAACTGAAGCTTTCTTT | CASSPGPLGTEAFF
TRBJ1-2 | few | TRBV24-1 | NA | TGTGCCACCAGCGTGGACGGAAACTATGGCTACACCTTC | CATSVDGNYGYTF
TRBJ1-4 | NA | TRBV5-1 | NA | TGCGCCAGCAGCCGAGGGTCCTTTGAAAAACTGTTTTTT | CASSRGSFEKLFF
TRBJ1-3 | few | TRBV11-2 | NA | TGTGCCAGCAGCTTACGAGAGGGGGGAGGAAACACCATATATTTT | CASSLREGGGNTIYF
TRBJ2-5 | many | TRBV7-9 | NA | TGTGCCAGCAGCTTAGCGGGGGTAGAGACCCAGTACTTC | CASSLAGVETQYF
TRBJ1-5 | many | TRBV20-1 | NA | TGCAGTGTTACGGACGGATTCAATCAGCCCCAGCATTTT | CSVTDGFNQPQHF
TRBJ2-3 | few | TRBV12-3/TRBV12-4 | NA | TGTGCCAGCAGCAAGAGGGAGACAGATACGCAGTATTTT | CASSKRETDTQYF
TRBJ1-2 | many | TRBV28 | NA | TGTGCCAGCAGTTTTGGGTGGTCCCTCGCGAGCTACACCTTC | CASSFGWSLASYTF
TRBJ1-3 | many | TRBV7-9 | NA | TGTGCCAGCAGCCCGGGGGGTGTGGGAAACACCATATATTTT | CASSPGGVGNTIYF
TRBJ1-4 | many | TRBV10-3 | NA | TGTGCCATCAGTGAGTCAGCGGGGATTAATGAAAAACTGTTTTTT | CAISESAGINEKLFF
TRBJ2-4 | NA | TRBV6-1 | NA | TGTGCCAGCAGTGGTGGTACCAAAAACATTCAGTACTTC | CASSGGTKNIQYF
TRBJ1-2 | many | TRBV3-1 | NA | TGTGCCAGCAGCCAACTACAGGGTTCTGGCTACACCTTC | CASSQLQGSGYTF
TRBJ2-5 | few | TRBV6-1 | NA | TGTGCCAGCAGTGAACCGGAGACCCAGTACTTC | CASSEPETQYF
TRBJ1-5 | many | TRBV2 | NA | TGTGCCAGCAGTCAGACAATTCAGCCCCAGCATTTT | CASSQTIQPQHF
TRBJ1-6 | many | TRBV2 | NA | TGTGCCAGCAGTGGTCGAACAGGGAGCTCCTATAATTCACCCCTCCACTTT | CASSGRTGSSYNSPLHF
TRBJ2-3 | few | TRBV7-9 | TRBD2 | TGTGCCAGCAGCTCTAGCGGGGGGCCCGAGCAAGATACGCAGTATTTT | CASSSSGGPEQDTQYF
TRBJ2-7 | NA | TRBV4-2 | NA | TGTGCCAGCAGCCAAGATCGACCGCGACAGGCCCCTAACTTC | CASSQDRPRQAPNF
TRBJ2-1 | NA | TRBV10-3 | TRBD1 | TGTGCCATCAGTGAAGGGGGCAGGGAGCTGCTTAACAATGAGCAGTTCTTC | CAISEGGRELLNNEQFF
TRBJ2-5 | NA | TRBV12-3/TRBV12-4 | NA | TGTGCCAGCAGTTCCCAGAAAGAGACCCAGTACTTC | CASSSQKETQYF
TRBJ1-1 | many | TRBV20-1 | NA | TGCAGTCCCGAGAGGGGGAGGTACACTGAAGCTTTCTTT | CSPERGRYTEAFF
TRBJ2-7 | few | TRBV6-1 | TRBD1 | TGTGCCAGCAGTGAATGGGGGACAGGGGGCGAACCGTACTTC | CASSEWGTGGEPYF